What follows is one TCR beta chain and its context. This clone was recorded once. The antigen this receptor binds is unknown. Qualities for individual bases were not recorded, and no much larger clone is one base off. These data come from a study of a mutant IDH1 vaccine in newly diagnosed glioma (dated by TCRdb to about 2021). Turning to the overall study: Patients were given eight vaccinations, in weeks 1, 3, 5, 7, 11, 15, 19 and 23, which matched visits V03 through V10. Vaccination began 4-6 weeks after radiotherapy alone, or alongside temozolomide cycles in the chemotherapy-containing groups. Of the 25 to 35 patients who were treated, 62.5% were male and around 40% were female, and the mean age was around 41 years. Prior to enrollment, standard therapy consisting of radiotherapy alone, temozolomide alone, or radiochemotherapy with temozolomide had been administered to patients, with the combination being received by most patients. Peripheral blood was drawn at six visits: V03 (baseline), V05, V07, V10, V12 and V13. For exploratory analyses, longitudinal TCRB deep sequencing was carried out in approximately 25 treated patients wherever samples were available.

Overall results and qualifications from the work: The authors stated that sample limitations prevented analyses of patient blood samples from being reproduced. Across multiple MHC alleles, vaccine-induced immune responses were seen in nearly 95% of patients. Changes in the top peripheral T cell clonotypes picked up by TCRB sequencing did not appear to be linked to pseudoprogression. Selection of PBMC samples for TCRB deep sequencing was based on availability.

Libraries came from the immunoSEQ multiplex PCR assay. Rearranged TCR beta chain sequences were amplified with the hsTCRB Kit following the manufacturer's protocol. TCRB libraries were sequenced on an Illumina MiSeq. Under the source paper's analysis protocol: Demultiplexing, trimming and gene mapping were performed with the kit vendor's proprietary platform. TCRdb obtained this table from immuneACCESS and retained in-frame rearrangements with V and J assigned. These tables miss some clones; where compared with another copy, unresolved V genes account for less than half of the shortfall, and the remainder is unexplained. V, J and clone size are those of that table, while D and trimming were read from the DNA. This sample lists tens of thousands of clones; less than 85% were detected once. Around 3.5% of the sample is taken by the ten largest. The CDR3 runs 14 amino acids, cysteine and phenylalanine included. CDR3 DNA only is kept here, 42 bases in frame from base 1. V is pared back by 5 bases and J by 6 bases, with 16 bases lying between the germline termini. CDR1 and CDR2 were assigned from the germline V gene (reference sequence) as SEHNR and FQNEAQ.

This sample's time point label indicates: week 11, during vaccination. Every vaccine dose consisted of 300 ug of a 20-mer mutant IDH1 peptide in Montanide, administered subcutaneously together with topical imiquimod. Newly diagnosed WHO grade 3 or 4 IDH1-mutant astrocytomas showing loss of nuclear ATRX were present in the donors. The samples were drawn from NOA16, a multicentre, single-arm, open-label phase I trial in Germany that tested a mutant IDH1 peptide vaccine in humans for the first time. Genomic DNA for TCRB sequencing was extracted from EDTA blood using the DNeasy Blood and Tissue Kit. The source material was PBMCs, sampled from a glioma patient whose treatment included an IDH1 peptide vaccine. The receptor was isolated from a man aged 25 to 45 with glioma. The rearrangement joined TRBV7-9 to TRBJ1-1; the D gene is perhaps TRBD1, from 6 matching bases. Read as DNA, the sequence is TGTGCCAGCAGCCCAGGGGACAAAGAGGCTGAAGCTTTCTTT. It specifies CASSPGDKEAEAFF.